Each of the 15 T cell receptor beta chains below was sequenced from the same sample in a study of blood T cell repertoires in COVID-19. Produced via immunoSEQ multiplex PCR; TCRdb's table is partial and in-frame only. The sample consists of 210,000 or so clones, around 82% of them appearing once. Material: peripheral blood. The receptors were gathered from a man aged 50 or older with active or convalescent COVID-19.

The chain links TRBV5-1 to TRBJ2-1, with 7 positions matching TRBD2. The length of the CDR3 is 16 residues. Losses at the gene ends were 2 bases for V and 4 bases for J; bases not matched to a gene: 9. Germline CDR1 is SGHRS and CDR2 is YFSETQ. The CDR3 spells CASSFLAREGYNEQFF. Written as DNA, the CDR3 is TGCGCCAGCAGCTTCCTCGCCAGGGAGGGGTACAATGAGCAGTTCTTC.

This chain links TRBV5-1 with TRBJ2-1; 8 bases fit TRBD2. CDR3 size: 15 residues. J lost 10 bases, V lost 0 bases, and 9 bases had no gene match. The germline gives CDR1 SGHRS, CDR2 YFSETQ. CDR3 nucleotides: TGCGCCAGCAGCTTGGAATTGGCGGGAGGCCCGGAGCAGTTCTTC. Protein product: CASSLELAGGPEQFF.

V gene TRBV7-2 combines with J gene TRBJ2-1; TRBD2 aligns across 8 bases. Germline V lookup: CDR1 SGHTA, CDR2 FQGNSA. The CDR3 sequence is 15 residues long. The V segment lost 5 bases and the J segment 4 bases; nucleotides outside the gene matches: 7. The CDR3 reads CASSPSGGGYNEQFF. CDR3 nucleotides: TGTGCCAGCAGCCCAAGCGGGGGAGGGTACAATGAGCAGTTCTTC.

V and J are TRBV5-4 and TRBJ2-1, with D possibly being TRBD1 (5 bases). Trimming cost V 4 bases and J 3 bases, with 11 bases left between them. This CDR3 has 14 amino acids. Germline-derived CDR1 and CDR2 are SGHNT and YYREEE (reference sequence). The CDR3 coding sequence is TGTGCCAGCAGCCCGGACACCTTCTACAATGAGCAGTTCTTC. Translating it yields CASSPDTFYNEQFF.

The CDR3 reads CASSLPLPSYNSPLHF. DNA of the CDR3: TGTGCCAGCAGCCTACCCCTTCCTAGTTATAATTCACCCCTCCACTTT. This chain uses TRBV11-2 with TRBJ1-6; D uncertain. V was trimmed by 5 bases and J by 4 bases, leaving 15 bases between them. This CDR3 has 16 amino acids. Per the germline V gene, CDR1 is SGHAT and CDR2 is FQNNGV. The full variable domain, in which reference TRBV11-2 and TRBJ1-6 provide the parts outside the CDR3, is EAGVAQSPRYKIIEKRQSVAFWCNPISGHATLYWYQQILGQGPKLLIQFQNNGVVDDSQLPKDRFSAERLKGVDSTLKIQPAKLEDSAVYLCASSLPLPSYNSPLHFGNGTRLTVT.

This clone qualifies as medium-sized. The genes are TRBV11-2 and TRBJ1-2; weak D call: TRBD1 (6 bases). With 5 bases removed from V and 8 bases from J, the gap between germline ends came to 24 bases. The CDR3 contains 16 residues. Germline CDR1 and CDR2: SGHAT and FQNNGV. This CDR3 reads CASSPISGEGVMGYTF. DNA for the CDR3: TGTGCCAGCAGCCCGATCTCCGGGGAGGGGGTGATGGGCTACACCTTC.

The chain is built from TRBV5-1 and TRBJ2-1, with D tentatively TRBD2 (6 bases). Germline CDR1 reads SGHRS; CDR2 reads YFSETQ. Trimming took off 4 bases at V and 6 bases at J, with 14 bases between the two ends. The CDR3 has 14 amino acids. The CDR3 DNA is TGCGCCAGCAGCCTCGGGAGCCAGGCCAATGAGCAGTTCTTC. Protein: CASSLGSQANEQFF.

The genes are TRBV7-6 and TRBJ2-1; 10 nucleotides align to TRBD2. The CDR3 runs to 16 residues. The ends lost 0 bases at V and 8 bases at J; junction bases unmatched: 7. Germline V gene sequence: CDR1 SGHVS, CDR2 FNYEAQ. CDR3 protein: CASSLALTSGKDEQFF. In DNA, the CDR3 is TGTGCCAGCAGCTTAGCGCTTACTAGCGGGAAGGATGAGCAGTTCTTC.

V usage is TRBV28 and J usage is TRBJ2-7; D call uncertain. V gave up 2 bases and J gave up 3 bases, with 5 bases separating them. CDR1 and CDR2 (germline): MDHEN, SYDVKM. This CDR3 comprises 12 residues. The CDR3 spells CASSLNSYEQYF. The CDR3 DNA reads TGTGCCAGCAGTTTAAACAGCTACGAGCAGTACTTC.

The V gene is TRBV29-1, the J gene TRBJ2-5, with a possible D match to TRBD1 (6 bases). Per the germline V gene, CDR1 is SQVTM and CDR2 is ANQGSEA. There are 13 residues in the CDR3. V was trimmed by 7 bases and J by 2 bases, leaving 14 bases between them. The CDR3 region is CSDCRDIQETQYF. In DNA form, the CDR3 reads TGCAGCGACTGCCGGGACATACAAGAGACCCAGTACTTC.

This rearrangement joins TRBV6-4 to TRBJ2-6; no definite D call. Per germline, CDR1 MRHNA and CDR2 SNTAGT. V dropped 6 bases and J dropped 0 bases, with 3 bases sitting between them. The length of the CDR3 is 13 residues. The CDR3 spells CASSGSGANVLTF. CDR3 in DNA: TGTGCCAGCAGCGGCTCTGGGGCCAACGTCCTGACTTTC.

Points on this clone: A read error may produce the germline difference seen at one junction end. CDR3 in amino acids: CASREVQGEQYF. CDR3 DNA sequence: TGTGCCAGCAGGGAAGTTCAGGGCGAGCAGTACTTC. The chain recombines TRBV6-1 with TRBJ2-7; D is perhaps TRBD1 (5 bases). Germline values: CDR1 MNHNS, CDR2 SASEGT. CDR3 size: 12 residues.

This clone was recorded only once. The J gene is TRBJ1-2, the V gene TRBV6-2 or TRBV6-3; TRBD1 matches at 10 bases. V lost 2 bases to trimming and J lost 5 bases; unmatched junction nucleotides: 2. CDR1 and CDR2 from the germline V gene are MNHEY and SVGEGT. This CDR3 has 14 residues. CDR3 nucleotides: TGTGCCAGCAGTTACGGGACAGGGGCTTATGGCTACACCTTC. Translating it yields CASSYGTGAYGYTF.

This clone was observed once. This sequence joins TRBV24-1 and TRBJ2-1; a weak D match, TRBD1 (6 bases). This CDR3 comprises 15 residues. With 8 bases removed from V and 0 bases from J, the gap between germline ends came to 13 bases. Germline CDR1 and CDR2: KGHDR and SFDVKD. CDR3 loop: CATMEDSSSYNEQFF. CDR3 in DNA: TGTGCCACCATGGAGGACAGTAGCTCCTACAATGAGCAGTTCTTC.

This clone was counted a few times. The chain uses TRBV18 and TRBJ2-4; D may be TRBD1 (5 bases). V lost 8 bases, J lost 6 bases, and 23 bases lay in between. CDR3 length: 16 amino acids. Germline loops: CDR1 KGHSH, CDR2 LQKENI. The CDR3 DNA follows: TGTGCCAGCGGGGCGTCAGGGCGGACCCGCACAAACATTCAGTACTTC. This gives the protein CASGASGRTRTNIQYF.